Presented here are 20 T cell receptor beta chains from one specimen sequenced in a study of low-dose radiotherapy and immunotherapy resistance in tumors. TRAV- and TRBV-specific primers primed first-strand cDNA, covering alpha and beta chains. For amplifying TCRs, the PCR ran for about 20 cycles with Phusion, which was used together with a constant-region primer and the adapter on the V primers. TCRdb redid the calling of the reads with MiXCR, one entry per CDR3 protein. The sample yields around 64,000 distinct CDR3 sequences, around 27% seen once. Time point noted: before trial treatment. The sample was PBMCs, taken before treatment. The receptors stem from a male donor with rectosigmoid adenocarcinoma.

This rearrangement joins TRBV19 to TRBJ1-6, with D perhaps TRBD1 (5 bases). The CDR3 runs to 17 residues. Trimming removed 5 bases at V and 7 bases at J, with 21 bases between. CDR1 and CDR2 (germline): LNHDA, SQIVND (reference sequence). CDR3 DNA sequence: TGTGCCAGTAGTGGCCGTTGGCAGGGAGAGGGGAATTCACCCCTCCACTTT. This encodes CASSGRWQGEGNSPLHF.

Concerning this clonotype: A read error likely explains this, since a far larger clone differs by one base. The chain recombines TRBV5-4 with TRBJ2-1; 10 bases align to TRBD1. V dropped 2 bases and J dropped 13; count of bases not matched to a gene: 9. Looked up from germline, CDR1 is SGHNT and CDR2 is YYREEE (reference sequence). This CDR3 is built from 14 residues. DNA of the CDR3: TGTGCCAGCAGCTTCTCGACAGGGGGCGAGACCCAGTTCTTC. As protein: CASSFSTGGETQFF.

This chain's CDR3 is CASSSTRDRGPNTEAFF. The CDR3 bases are TGTGCCAGCAGCTCAACCCGGGACAGGGGGCCGAACACTGAAGCTTTCTTT. The chain has TRBV13 and TRBJ1-1, with 12 bases identical to TRBD1. This CDR3 spans 17 amino acids. With V trimmed by 4 bases and J by 1 base, 7 bases remained unmatched. The germline gives CDR1 PRHDT, CDR2 FYEKMQ (reference sequence).

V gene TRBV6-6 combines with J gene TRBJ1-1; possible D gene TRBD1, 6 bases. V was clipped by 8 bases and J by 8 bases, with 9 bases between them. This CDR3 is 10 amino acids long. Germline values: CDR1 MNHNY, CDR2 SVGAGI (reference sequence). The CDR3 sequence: CASQRGEAFF. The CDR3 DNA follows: TGTGCCAGCCAAAGGGGGGAAGCTTTCTTT.

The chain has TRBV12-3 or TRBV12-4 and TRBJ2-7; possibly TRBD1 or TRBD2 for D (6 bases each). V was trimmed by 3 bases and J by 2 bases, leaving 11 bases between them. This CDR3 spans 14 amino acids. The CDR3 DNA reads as TGTGCCAGCAGTTTCGGGGGCCCGCCCTACGAGCAGTACTTC. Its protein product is CASSFGGPPYEQYF.

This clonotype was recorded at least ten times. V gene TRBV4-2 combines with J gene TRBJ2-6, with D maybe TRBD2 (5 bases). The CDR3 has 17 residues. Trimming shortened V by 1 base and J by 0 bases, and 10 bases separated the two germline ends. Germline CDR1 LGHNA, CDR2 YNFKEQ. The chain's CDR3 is CASSQGEGTSGANVLTF. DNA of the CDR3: TGTGCCAGCAGCCAAGGCGAGGGCACCTCTGGGGCCAACGTCCTGACTTTC.

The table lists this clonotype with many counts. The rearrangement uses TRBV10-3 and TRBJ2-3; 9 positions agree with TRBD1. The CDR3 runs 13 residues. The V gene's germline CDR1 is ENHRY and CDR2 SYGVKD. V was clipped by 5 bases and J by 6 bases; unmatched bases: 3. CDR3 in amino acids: CAISTGGADTQYF. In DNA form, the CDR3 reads TGTGCCATCAGTACAGGGGGCGCCGATACGCAGTATTTT.

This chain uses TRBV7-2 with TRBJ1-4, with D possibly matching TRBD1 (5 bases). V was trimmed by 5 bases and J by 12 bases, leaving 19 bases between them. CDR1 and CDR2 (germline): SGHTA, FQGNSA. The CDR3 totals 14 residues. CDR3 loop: CASSVSFRAGELFF. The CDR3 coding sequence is TGTGCCAGCAGCGTCAGCTTCAGGGCTGGGGAACTGTTTTTT. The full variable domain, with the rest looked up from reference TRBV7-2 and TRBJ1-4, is GAGVSQSPSNKVTEKGKDVELRCDPISGHTALYWYRQSLGQGLEFLIYFQGNSAPDKSGLPSDRFSAERTGGSVSTLTIQRTQQEDSAVYLCASSVSFRAGELFFGSGTQLSVL.

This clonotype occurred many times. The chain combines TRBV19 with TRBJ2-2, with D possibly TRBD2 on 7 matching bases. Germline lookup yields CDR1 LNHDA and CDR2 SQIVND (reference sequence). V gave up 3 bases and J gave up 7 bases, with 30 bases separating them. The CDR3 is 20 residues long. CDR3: CASSIRRGGFYIRGIGELFF. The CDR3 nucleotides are TGTGCCAGTAGTATTCGTAGGGGGGGATTCTATATCCGGGGGATCGGGGAGCTGTTTTTT.

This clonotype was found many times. CDR3 bases: TGTGCCAGCAGTCTTCGGGACGGAACCTACAATGAGCAGTTCTTC. The encoded protein is CASSLRDGTYNEQFF. The V gene is TRBV27, the J gene TRBJ2-1, with D perhaps matching TRBD1 or TRBD2 (5 bases each). The CDR3 consists of 15 residues. The V gene's germline CDR1 is MNHEY and CDR2 SMNVEV (reference sequence). V gave up 5 bases and J gave up 2 bases, with 13 bases separating them.

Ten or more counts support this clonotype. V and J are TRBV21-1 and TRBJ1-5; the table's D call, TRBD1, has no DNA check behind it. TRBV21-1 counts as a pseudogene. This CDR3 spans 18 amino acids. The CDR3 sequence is CASSTPKEDLWGGQPQHF. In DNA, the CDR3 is TGTGCCAGCAGCACTCCCAAGGAGGACCTGTGGGGTGGTCAGCCCCAGCATTTT.

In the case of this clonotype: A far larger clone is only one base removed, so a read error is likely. The CDR3 here is CASGLQDRVMGYGYTF. In nucleotides, the CDR3 is TGTGCCAGCGGCTTGCAAGACAGGGTCATGGGCTATGGCTACACCTTC. The chain combines TRBV7-9 with TRBJ1-2; TRBD1 agrees at 7 bases. Germline V gives CDR1 SEHNR, CDR2 FQNEAQ (reference sequence). The CDR3 sequence is 16 residues long.

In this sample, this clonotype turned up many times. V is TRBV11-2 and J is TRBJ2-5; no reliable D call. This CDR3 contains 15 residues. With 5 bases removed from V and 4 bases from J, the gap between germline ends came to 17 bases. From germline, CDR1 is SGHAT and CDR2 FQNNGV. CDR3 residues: CASSPDPLRAETQYF. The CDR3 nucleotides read TGTGCCAGCAGCCCGGACCCCCTAAGGGCAGAGACCCAGTACTTC.

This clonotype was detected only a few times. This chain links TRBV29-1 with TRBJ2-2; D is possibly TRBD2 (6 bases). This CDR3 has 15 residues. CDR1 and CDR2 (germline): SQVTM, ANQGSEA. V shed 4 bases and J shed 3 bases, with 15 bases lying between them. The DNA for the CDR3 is TGCAGCGTTGCGGGACTCCGCGGTTACACCGGGGAGCTGTTTTTT. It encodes CSVAGLRGYTGELFF.

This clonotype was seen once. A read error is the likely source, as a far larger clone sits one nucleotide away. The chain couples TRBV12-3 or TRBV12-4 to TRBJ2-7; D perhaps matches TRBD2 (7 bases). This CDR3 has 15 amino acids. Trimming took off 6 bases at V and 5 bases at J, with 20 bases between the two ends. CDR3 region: CASRPRGRGIDEQYF. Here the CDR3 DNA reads TGTGCCAGCAGACCTAGGGGGAGGGGGATCGACGAGCAGTACTTC.

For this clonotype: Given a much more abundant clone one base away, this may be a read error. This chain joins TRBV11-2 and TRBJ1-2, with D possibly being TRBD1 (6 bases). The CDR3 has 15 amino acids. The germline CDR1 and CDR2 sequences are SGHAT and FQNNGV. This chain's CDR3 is CASSVGQGPYYGYSF. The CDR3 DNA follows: TGTGCCAGCAGCGTGGGGCAGGGGCCGTACTATGGCTACTCCTTC.

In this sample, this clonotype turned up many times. DNA of the CDR3: TGCGCCAGCAGCCAAGATACCCGCGGAGCTCAAGAGACCCAGTACTTC. Amino acids: CASSQDTRGAQETQYF. The J gene is TRBJ2-5, the V gene TRBV4-1; D remains ambiguous. Germline CDR1 is MGHRA and CDR2 is YSYEKL. V was shortened by 0 bases and J by 2 bases, with 13 bases between the two germline ends. This CDR3 spans 16 amino acids.

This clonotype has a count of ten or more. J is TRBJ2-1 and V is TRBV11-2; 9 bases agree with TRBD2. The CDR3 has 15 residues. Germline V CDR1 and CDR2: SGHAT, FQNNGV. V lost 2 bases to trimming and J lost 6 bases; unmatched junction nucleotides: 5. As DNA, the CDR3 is TGTGCCAGCAGCTTATCCAGCGGGGGGATCAATGAGCAGTTCTTC. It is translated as CASSLSSGGINEQFF.

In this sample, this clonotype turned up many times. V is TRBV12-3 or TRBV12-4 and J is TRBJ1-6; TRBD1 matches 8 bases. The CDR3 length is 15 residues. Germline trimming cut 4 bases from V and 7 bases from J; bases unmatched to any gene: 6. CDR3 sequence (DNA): TGTGCCAGCAGTTCAACTCAGGGGGCGAATTCACCCCTCCACTTT. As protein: CASSSTQGANSPLHF.

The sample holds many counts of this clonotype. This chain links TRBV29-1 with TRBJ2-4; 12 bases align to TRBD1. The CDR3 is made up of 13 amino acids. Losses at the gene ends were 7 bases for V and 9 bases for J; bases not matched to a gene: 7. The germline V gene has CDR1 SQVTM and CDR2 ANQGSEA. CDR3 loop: CSASGQGAVIQYF. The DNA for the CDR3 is TGCAGCGCCTCGGGACAGGGGGCGGTCATTCAGTACTTC.